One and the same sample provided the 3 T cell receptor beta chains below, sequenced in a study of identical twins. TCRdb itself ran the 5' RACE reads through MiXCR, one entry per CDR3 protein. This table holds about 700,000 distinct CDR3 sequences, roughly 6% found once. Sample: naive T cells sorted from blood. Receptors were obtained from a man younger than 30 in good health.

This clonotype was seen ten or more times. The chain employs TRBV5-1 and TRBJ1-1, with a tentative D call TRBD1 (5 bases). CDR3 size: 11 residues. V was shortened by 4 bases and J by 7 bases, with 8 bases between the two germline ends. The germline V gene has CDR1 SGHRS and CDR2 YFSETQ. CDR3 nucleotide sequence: TGCGCCAGCAGCCGGGGGGATGAAGCTTTCTTT. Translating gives CASSRGDEAFF.

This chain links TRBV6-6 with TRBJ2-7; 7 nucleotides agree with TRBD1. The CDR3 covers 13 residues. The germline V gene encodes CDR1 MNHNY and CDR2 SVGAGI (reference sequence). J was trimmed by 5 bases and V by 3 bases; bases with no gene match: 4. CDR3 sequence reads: CASSYLDRDEQYV. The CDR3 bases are TGTGCCAGCAGTTATCTCGACAGGGACGAGCAGTACGTC.

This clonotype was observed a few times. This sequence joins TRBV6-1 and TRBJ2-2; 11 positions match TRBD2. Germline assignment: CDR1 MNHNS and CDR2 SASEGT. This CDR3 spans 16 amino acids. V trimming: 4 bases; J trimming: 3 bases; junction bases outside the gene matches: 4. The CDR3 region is CASSGFSGRDTGELFF. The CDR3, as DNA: TGTGCCAGCAGTGGATTTAGCGGGAGGGACACCGGGGAGCTGTTTTTT.